This T cell receptor beta chain was captured in a study of shared clonotypes between healthy human individuals. The data were produced by immunoSEQ multiplex PCR, yet TCRdb's version contains in-frame clones alone and is incomplete. The sample gives roughly 410,000 clones, 96% of which show up once; about 0.34% is in the top ten. The CDR3 covers 15 residues. Germline CDR1 is SQVTM and CDR2 is ANQGSEA. Germline trimming cut 3 bases from V and 8 bases from J; bases unmatched to any gene: 15. This rearrangement joins TRBV29-1 to TRBJ1-2; 7 bases line up with TRBD1. The specimen was memory CD8+ T cells sorted from blood. Documented subset: CD45RO+ cells pooled with CCR7-negative TemRA cells. The receptor was derived from a man younger than 40 in good health. The CDR3 protein is CSVDLTGATGKGYTF. The CDR3 nucleotides read TGCAGCGTTGACCTTACAGGGGCTACCGGTAAAGGCTACACCTTC.